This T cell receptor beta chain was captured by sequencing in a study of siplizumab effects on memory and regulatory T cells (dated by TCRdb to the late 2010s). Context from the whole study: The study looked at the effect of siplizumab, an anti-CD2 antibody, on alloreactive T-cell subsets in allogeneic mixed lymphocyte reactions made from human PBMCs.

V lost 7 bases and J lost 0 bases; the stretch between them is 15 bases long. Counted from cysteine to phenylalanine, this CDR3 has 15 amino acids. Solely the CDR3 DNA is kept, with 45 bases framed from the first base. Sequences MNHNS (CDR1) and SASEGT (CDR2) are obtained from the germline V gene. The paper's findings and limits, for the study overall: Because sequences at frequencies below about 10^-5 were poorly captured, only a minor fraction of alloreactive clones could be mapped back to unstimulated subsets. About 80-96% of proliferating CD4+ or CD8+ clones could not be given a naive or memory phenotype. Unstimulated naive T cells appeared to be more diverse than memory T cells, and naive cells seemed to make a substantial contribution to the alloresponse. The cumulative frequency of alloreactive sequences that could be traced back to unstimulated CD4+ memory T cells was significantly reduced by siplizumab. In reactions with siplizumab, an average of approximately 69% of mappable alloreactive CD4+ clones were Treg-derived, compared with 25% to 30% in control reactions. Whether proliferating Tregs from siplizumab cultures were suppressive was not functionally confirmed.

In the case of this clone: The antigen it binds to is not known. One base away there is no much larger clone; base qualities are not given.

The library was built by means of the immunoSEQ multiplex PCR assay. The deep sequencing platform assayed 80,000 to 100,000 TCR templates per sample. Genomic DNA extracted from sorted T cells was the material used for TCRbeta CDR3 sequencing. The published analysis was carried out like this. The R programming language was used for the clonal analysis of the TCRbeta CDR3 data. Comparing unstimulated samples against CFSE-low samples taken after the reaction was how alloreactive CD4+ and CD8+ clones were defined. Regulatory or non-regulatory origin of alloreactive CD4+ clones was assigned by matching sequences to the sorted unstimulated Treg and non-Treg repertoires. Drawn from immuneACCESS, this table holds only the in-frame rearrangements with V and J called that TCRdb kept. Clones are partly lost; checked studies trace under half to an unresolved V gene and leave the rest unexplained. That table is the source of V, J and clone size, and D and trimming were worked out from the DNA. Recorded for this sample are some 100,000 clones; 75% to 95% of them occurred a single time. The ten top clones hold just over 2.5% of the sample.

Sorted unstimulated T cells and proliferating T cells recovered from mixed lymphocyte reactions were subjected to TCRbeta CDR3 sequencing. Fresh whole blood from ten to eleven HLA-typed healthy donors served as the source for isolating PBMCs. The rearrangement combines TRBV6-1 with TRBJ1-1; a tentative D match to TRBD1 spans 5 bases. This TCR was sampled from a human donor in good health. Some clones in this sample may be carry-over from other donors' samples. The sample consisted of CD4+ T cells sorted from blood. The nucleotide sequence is TGTGCCAGCATAAGGCGAGGGGAAGTGAACACTGAAGCTTTCTTT. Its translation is CASIRRGEVNTEAFF.